The next 30 T cell receptor beta chains were all read from a single sample in a study of pediatric ulcerative colitis. The method was immunoSEQ multiplex PCR; TCRdb's version includes in-frame clones alone and lacks a portion of them. The table lists some 60,000 clones, around four fifths of them singletons. What was sequenced was blood. These receptors originate from a boy younger than 18 with moderate ulcerative colitis.

The chain recombines TRBV13 with TRBJ1-4; D remains unclear. V gave up 3 bases and J gave up 9 bases, with 14 bases separating them. This CDR3 has 14 amino acids. Germline V gives CDR1 PRHDT, CDR2 FYEKMQ (reference sequence). CDR3 in amino acids: CASSLRDGGQKLFF. For the CDR3, the DNA is TGTGCCAGCAGCTTGAGGGATGGAGGGCAAAAACTGTTTTTT.

V is TRBV9 and J is TRBJ1-1; tentative D call: TRBD1 (6 bases). The V gene's germline CDR1 is SGDLS and CDR2 YYNGEE. The CDR3 has 16 residues. Trimming took off 0 bases at V and 1 base at J, with 13 bases between the two ends. Written as DNA, the CDR3 is TGTGCCAGCAGCGTAGAATTGAGGACAGAGAACACTGAAGCTTTCTTT. This sequence encodes CASSVELRTENTEAFF.

This chain joins TRBV27 and TRBJ2-2, with no clear D. Germline-derived CDR1 and CDR2 are MNHEY and SMNVEV (reference sequence). Between the trimmed V and J ends, which lost 3 bases and 1 base, there was a span of 6 bases. The CDR3 has 14 residues. This CDR3 reads CASSFGRNTGELFF. CDR3 sequence (DNA): TGTGCCAGCAGTTTCGGAAGGAACACCGGGGAGCTGTTTTTT.

This chain uses TRBV14 with TRBJ1-2, with D maybe TRBD1 (6 bases). Germline V gives CDR1 SGHDN, CDR2 FVKESK. There are 15 residues in the CDR3. Between the trimmed V and J ends, which lost 4 bases and 7 bases, there was a span of 19 bases. CDR3 sequence: CASSLILDPGVGYTF. The DNA for the CDR3 is TGTGCCAGCAGCCTCATCTTAGACCCAGGGGTTGGCTACACCTTC.

The chain employs TRBV15 and TRBJ2-7, with 7 bases aligning to TRBD1. J was trimmed by 3 bases and V by 0 bases; bases with no gene match: 11. Germline V gene data show CDR1 as LNHNV and CDR2 as YYDKDF (reference sequence). The CDR3 spans 17 residues. This CDR3 is CATSRDPGTVPIYEQYF. The CDR3, as DNA: TGTGCCACCAGCAGAGATCCGGGGACAGTCCCGATCTACGAGCAGTACTTC.

This clone was recorded only once. The chain carries TRBV27 and TRBJ2-7; either TRBD1 or TRBD2 may fit D (7 bases each). The CDR3 has 13 residues. Per germline, CDR1 MNHEY and CDR2 SMNVEV (reference sequence). V lost 6 bases to trimming and J lost 7 bases, with 16 bases between them. The CDR3 spells CASRGGTVEEQYF. The CDR3 bases are TGTGCCAGCAGGGGGGGGACAGTCGAGGAGCAGTACTTC.

This chain links TRBV11-3 with TRBJ2-7; TRBD2 might be the D (5 bases). Germline V gene sequence: CDR1 SGHNT, CDR2 YENEEA. Trimming shortened V by 1 base and J by 5 bases, and 12 bases separated the two germline ends. There are 14 residues in the CDR3. In nucleotides, the CDR3 is TGTGCCAGCAGCTTAGGTGGGAGTCACAACGAGCAGTACTTC. Amino acids: CASSLGGSHNEQYF.

V is TRBV20-1 and J is TRBJ2-5; maybe TRBD2 (6 bases). V was pared by 3 bases and J by 5 bases, with 7 bases between. This CDR3 spans 11 amino acids. Germline lookup yields CDR1 DFQATT and CDR2 SNEGSKA (reference sequence). This chain's CDR3 is CSASGGETQYF. DNA for the CDR3: TGCAGTGCTAGTGGGGGGGAGACCCAGTACTTC.

The chain recombines TRBV5-6 with TRBJ1-1; D possibly corresponds to TRBD1 (6 bases). V gave up 0 bases and J gave up 5 bases, with 17 bases separating them. CDR1 SGHDT and CDR2 YYEEEE come from the germline V gene. CDR3 size: 16 residues. CDR3 loop: CASSLDQGSGFTEAFF. The CDR3 DNA is TGTGCCAGCAGCTTGGATCAGGGGTCGGGGTTTACTGAAGCTTTCTTT.

The chain couples TRBV7-9 to TRBJ2-2, with D perhaps matching TRBD2 (5 bases). V lost 1 base and J lost 7, with 13 bases in between. This CDR3 region has 15 residues. Germline CDR1 reads SEHNR; CDR2 reads FQNEAQ (reference sequence). CDR3 sequence reads: CASSLVTGSSGELFF. In DNA, the CDR3 is TGTGCCAGCAGCTTAGTTACGGGGAGTAGCGGGGAGCTGTTTTTT.

The chain employs TRBV4-3 and TRBJ2-7; D is uncertain. Germline values: CDR1 LGHNA, CDR2 YSLEER. The CDR3 spans 15 residues. V shed 5 bases and J shed 2 bases, with 16 bases lying between them. The CDR3 loop is CASSSQLGITYEQYF. CDR3 DNA: TGCGCCAGCAGCAGTCAGTTGGGGATCACCTACGAGCAGTACTTC.

V and J are TRBV29-1 and TRBJ1-2, with D hard to call. The CDR3 covers 8 residues. CDR1 SQVTM and CDR2 ANQGSEA come from the germline V gene. Trimming stripped 2 bases from V and 14 bases from J, with 6 bases between. The CDR3 region has the DNA TGCAGCGTTGAATTGTTTACCTTC. It yields the protein CSVELFTF. Looking up the rest from reference TRBV29-1 and TRBJ1-2 gives the full variable domain: SAVISQKPSRDICQRGTSLTIQCQVDSQVTMMFWYRQQPGQSLTLIATANQGSEATYESGFVIDKFPISRPNLTFSTLTVSNMSPEDSSIYLCSVELFTFGSGTRLTVV.

V is TRBV2 and J is TRBJ2-3; D gene ambiguous. Trimming pared 8 bases from V and 3 bases from J, leaving 21 bases between. CDR1 is SNHLY, CDR2 FYNNEI, per germline. The CDR3 length is 16 residues. The chain's CDR3 is CASLSPIIPPTDTQYF. CDR3 sequence (DNA): TGTGCCAGCTTATCCCCCATTATCCCACCTACAGATACGCAGTATTTT.

This clone was observed once. The chain couples TRBV4-1 to TRBJ1-2; D is unresolved. Trimming pared 0 bases from V and 8 bases from J, leaving 13 bases between. The length of the CDR3 is 14 residues. CDR1 MGHRA and CDR2 YSYEKL come from the germline V gene. DNA for the CDR3: TGCGCCAGCAGCCAAGAAATTGGGCCCAGGGGCTACACCTTC. Translation gives CASSQEIGPRGYTF.

CDR3 sequence: CASSLERLAGPYEQYF. The CDR3, as DNA: TGTGCCAGCAGCTTAGAGCGACTAGCGGGCCCCTACGAGCAGTACTTC. The gene calls are TRBV11-2 and TRBJ2-7; 10 bases agree with TRBD2. This CDR3 is 16 amino acids long. Losses at the gene ends were 0 bases for V and 2 bases for J; bases not matched to a gene: 4. Germline assignment: CDR1 SGHAT and CDR2 FQNNGV.

This chain links TRBV12-5 with TRBJ2-3, with D maybe TRBD1 (5 bases). V lost 4 bases, J lost 1 base, and 6 bases lay in between. The V gene's germline CDR1 is LGHNT and CDR2 FRNRAP. CDR3 length equals 13 residues. This CDR3 reads CASGSQGTDTQYF. DNA for the CDR3: TGTGCTAGTGGTTCACAGGGCACAGATACGCAGTATTTT. The full variable domain, completed using reference TRBV12-5 and TRBJ2-3, is DARVTQTPRHKVTEMGQEVTMRCQPILGHNTVFWYRQTMMQGLELLAYFRNRAPLDDSGMPKDRFSAEMPDATLATLKIQPSEPRDSAVYFCASGSQGTDTQYFGPGTRLTVL.

The chain links TRBV2 to TRBJ1-2; D possibly corresponds to TRBD1 (5 bases). V lost 4 bases and J lost 6, with 15 bases in between. The CDR3 extends over 14 amino acids. Germline lookup yields CDR1 SNHLY and CDR2 FYNNEI. The CDR3 reads CASSGELWDDGYTF. The CDR3 nucleotides read TGTGCCAGCAGTGGTGAATTGTGGGACGATGGCTACACCTTC. Drawing the rest from reference TRBV2 and TRBJ1-2, the complete variable domain is EPEVTQTPSHQVTQMGQEVILRCVPISNHLYFYWYRQILGQKVEFLVSFYNNEISEKSEIFDDQFSVERPDGSNFTLKIRSTKLEDSAMYFCASSGELWDDGYTFGSGTRLTVV.

The chain is built from TRBV4-2 and TRBJ1-1; D unresolved. Trimming pared 1 base from V and 7 bases from J, leaving 7 bases between. Germline V gene data show CDR1 as LGHNA and CDR2 as YNFKEQ. There are 12 residues in the CDR3. CDR3 in DNA: TGTGCCAGCAGCCAAGGCGGGGTTGAAGCTTTCTTT. Its translation is CASSQGGVEAFF.

This clone showed up just a few times. The chain combines TRBV19 with TRBJ1-1; D gene uncertain. Germline lookup yields CDR1 LNHDA and CDR2 SQIVND (reference sequence). This CDR3 comprises 14 residues. Trimming left V 3 bases short and J 7 bases short, with 15 bases between. The CDR3 DNA sequence: TGTGCCAGTAGTATGATGGAGGGAATCGGTGAAGCTTTCTTT. Amino acid sequence: CASSMMEGIGEAFF.

This sequence joins TRBV5-8 and TRBJ1-1; tentative D call: TRBD1 (6 bases). Trimming stripped 4 bases from V and 4 bases from J, with 14 bases between. Germline CDR1 and CDR2: SGHTS and YDEGEE. This CDR3 spans 14 amino acids. CDR3 coding DNA: TGTGCCAGCAGCCACCTACGAGGGGGCACTGAAGCTTTCTTT. It specifies CASSHLRGGTEAFF.

The J gene is TRBJ2-3, the V gene TRBV27; 8 bases align to TRBD1. CDR3 length: 14 amino acids. V dropped 5 bases and J dropped 3; count of bases not matched to a gene: 4. The germline V gene encodes CDR1 MNHEY and CDR2 SMNVEV (reference sequence). Here the CDR3 DNA reads TGTGCCAGCAGTCAGGGGGCGCGGACAGATACGCAGTATTTT. Its protein is CASSQGARTDTQYF.

The rearrangement links TRBV5-1 to TRBJ2-5, with TRBD2 as a possible D gene (6 bases). The CDR3 loop spans 16 amino acids. V was trimmed by 4 bases and J by 6 bases, leaving 22 bases between them. Germline values: CDR1 SGHRS, CDR2 YFSETQ. The CDR3 DNA follows: TGCGCCAGCAGCCTGGGGAATGAGGGGCGCGGGAAGACCCAGTACTTC. Protein sequence: CASSLGNEGRGKTQYF.

The rearrangement uses TRBV27 and TRBJ2-7, with 9 nucleotides matching TRBD1. The germline CDR1 and CDR2 sequences are MNHEY and SMNVEV (reference sequence). After removal of 5 bases from V and 4 bases from J, the junction contained 9 bases not matched to a gene. This CDR3 is built from 15 residues. DNA of the CDR3: TGTGCCAGCAGTCAAACCGGGACAGGGACTTACGAGCAGTACTTC. Its protein is CASSQTGTGTYEQYF.

The V call is TRBV5-8, the J call TRBJ2-6; 7 bases map to TRBD1. V shed 4 bases and J 2 bases; nucleotides not matched to a gene: 6. The germline CDR1 and CDR2 sequences are SGHTS and YDEGEE. CDR3 length: 16 residues. The CDR3 loop reads CASSLETGAGANVLTF. In nucleotides, the CDR3 is TGTGCCAGCAGCCTGGAAACAGGGGCTGGGGCCAACGTCCTGACTTTC.

J is TRBJ2-7 and V is TRBV5-1; D gene uncertain. With 0 bases removed from V and 0 bases from J, the gap between germline ends came to 7 bases. This CDR3 is 14 amino acids long. Germline CDR1 and CDR2: SGHRS and YFSETQ. For the CDR3, the DNA is TGCGCCAGCAGCTTGGTAGGGTACTCCTACGAGCAGTACTTC. Its translation: CASSLVGYSYEQYF.

The chain recombines TRBV4-1 with TRBJ1-5, with D possibly TRBD1 on 5 matching bases. Trimming took off 2 bases at V and 3 bases at J, with 20 bases between the two ends. The V gene's germline CDR1 is MGHRA and CDR2 YSYEKL. This CDR3 is 18 amino acids long. The CDR3 nucleotides read TGCGCCAGCAGCCAACCCCCCCCGCGGGGGAGACTCAATCAGCCCCAGCATTTT. Protein sequence: CASSQPPPRGRLNQPQHF.

The chain employs TRBV5-4 and TRBJ2-7; TRBD1 might be the D (5 bases). Looked up from germline, CDR1 is SGHNT and CDR2 is YYREEE (reference sequence). Trimming cost V 4 bases and J 0 bases, with 14 bases left between them. The length of the CDR3 is 15 residues. CDR3 in amino acids: CASSPPGRDSYEQYF. The DNA for the CDR3 is TGTGCCAGCAGCCCCCCGGGCAGGGACTCCTACGAGCAGTACTTC.

The chain employs TRBV7-9 and TRBJ2-7; D is perhaps TRBD1 or TRBD2 (7 bases each). V was clipped by 7 bases and J by 2 bases, with 18 bases between them. The CDR3 sequence is 15 residues long. CDR1 and CDR2 (germline): SEHNR, FQNEAQ (reference sequence). CDR3 sequence: CASTSGGELPYEQYF. The CDR3 DNA follows: TGTGCCAGCACCTCAGGGGGGGAGCTTCCCTACGAGCAGTACTTC.

V and J are TRBV12-2 and TRBJ1-6; the DNA was not compared with TRBD1, the D call given in the table. TRBV12-2 constitutes a pseudogene. CDR3 length equals 16 residues. The CDR3, as DNA: TGTGCAAGTCGTCAGATACAGGGGAAGGGGAATTCACCCCTCCACTTT. Amino acid sequence: CASRQIQGKGNSPLHF.

This clone was picked up a small number of times. This CDR3 is CASGGLAGNNEQFF. The DNA for the CDR3 is TGTGCCAGCGGCGGTCTAGCGGGGAACAATGAGCAGTTCTTC. The chain carries TRBV27 and TRBJ2-1; 9 bases are a match to TRBD2. CDR1 is MNHEY, CDR2 SMNVEV, per germline (reference sequence). This CDR3 is built from 14 residues. J gave up 5 bases and V 8 bases, and 7 bases lay outside the gene matches.